These T cell receptor beta chains were read from a single sample in a study of cytomegalovirus exposure and HLA in healthy donors. Only in-frame clones appear in the TCRdb table, and some are missing; sequencing was by immunoSEQ multiplex PCR. This table holds about 130,000 clones, approximately 62% found once. The sample comprised PBMCs. Receptor source: a human donor in good health. Each CDR3 is given with its conserved first and last residue. Fields, in order: V gene, clone size, D gene, J gene, CDR3 protein, CDR3 DNA. D genes are given only for firm matches. Only part of the rows carry a size: once, few, many, or a class if the clone is expanded.

TRBV4-2	few	NA	TRBJ2-2	CASSPGFGLDDGELFF	TGTGCCAGCAGCCCAGGTTTCGGCCTTGATGACGGGGAGCTGTTTTTT
TRBV5-1	once	TRBD1	TRBJ2-6	CASSGGQGRSGANVLTF	TGCGCCAGCAGCGGCGGACAGGGACGCTCTGGGGCCAACGTCCTGACTTTC
TRBV25-1	NA	NA	TRBJ2-2	CASSERSGVAAGELFF	TGTGCCAGCAGTGAAAGGTCGGGAGTGGCGGCCGGGGAGCTGTTTTTT
TRBV28	NA	TRBD2	TRBJ2-1	CASTKGREGRGEQFF	TGTGCCAGCACCAAGGGGCGGGAGGGCCGAGGTGAGCAGTTCTTC
TRBV7-9	once	NA	TRBJ2-2	CASSSKPGTNTGELFF	TGTGCCAGCAGCTCCAAGCCGGGAACGAACACCGGGGAGCTGTTTTTT
TRBV9	NA	NA	TRBJ2-7	CASSVAWGRTYEQYF	TGTGCCAGCAGCGTAGCTTGGGGCCGAACCTACGAGCAGTACTTC
TRBV7-8	NA	TRBD1	TRBJ1-4	CASSLRDRHNEKLFF	TGTGCCAGCAGCTTACGGGACAGACATAATGAAAAACTGTTTTTT
TRBV11-1	NA	TRBD2	TRBJ2-3	CASSSETSGSTDTQYF	TGTGCCAGCAGCTCCGAGACTAGCGGGAGCACAGATACGCAGTATTTT
TRBV6-1	NA	NA	TRBJ2-3	CASNDTGETQYF	TGTGCCAGCAATGACACGGGAGAAACGCAGTATTTT
TRBV5-6	NA	NA	TRBJ1-5	CASSLGASGNQPQHF	TGTGCCAGCAGCTTGGGGGCTTCAGGCAATCAGCCCCAGCATTTT